Each of the 10 T cell receptor beta chains below was sequenced from the same sample in a study of shared clonotypes between healthy human individuals. The repertoire was sequenced with immunoSEQ multiplex PCR; TCRdb's copy has only in-frame clones and lacks some. The sample records about 2 million clones, over 85% being singletons. Specimen: naive CD4+ T cells sorted from blood. Subset of the sample: CD45RA+ positively selected. The receptors were sampled from a man between 18 and 29 years old in good health.

This rearrangement joins TRBV15 to TRBJ1-6; 9 nucleotides line up with TRBD1. Germline CDR1 reads LNHNV; CDR2 reads YYDKDF (reference sequence). CDR3 length: 15 amino acids. The V and J ends lost 5 bases and 8 bases, in that order; junction bases with no gene match: 7. CDR3 region: CATSFRDRVDSPLHF. The DNA for the CDR3 is TGTGCCACCAGCTTCCGGGACAGGGTTGATTCACCCCTCCACTTT.

About this clone: In the same sample, other DNA sequences code for this CDR3. This sequence joins TRBV18 and TRBJ1-1; D call uncertain. V was trimmed by 6 bases and J by 4 bases, leaving 12 bases between them. The CDR3 sequence is 13 residues long. CDR1 and CDR2 (germline): KGHSH, LQKENI. The CDR3 protein is CASSRGEGTEAFF. The DNA for the CDR3 is TGTGCCAGCTCCCGCGGGGAGGGCACTGAAGCTTTCTTT.

CDR3 region: CASSPLGLAGVYNYNEQFF. The DNA of the CDR3 is TGCGCCAGCAGCCCGTTGGGACTAGCGGGGGTTTACAATTACAATGAGCAGTTCTTC. The rearrangement uses TRBV5-1 and TRBJ2-1, with 14 nucleotides matching TRBD2. J gave up 4 bases and V 4 bases, and 13 bases lay outside the gene matches. CDR1 and CDR2 from the germline V gene are SGHRS and YFSETQ. There are 19 residues in the CDR3.

The chain joins TRBV18 to TRBJ1-4; a possible D gene is TRBD1 (5 bases). V gave up 2 bases and J gave up 5 bases, with 15 bases separating them. CDR1 is KGHSH and CDR2 is LQKENI in the germline V gene. CDR3 size: 16 residues. CDR3 in amino acids: CASSPIVSGPNEKLFF. In nucleotides, the CDR3 is TGTGCCAGCTCACCAATTGTTTCAGGGCCGAATGAAAAACTGTTTTTT.

The chain couples TRBV4-1 to TRBJ2-7; TRBD2 aligns across 8 bases. Germline V gene sequence: CDR1 MGHRA, CDR2 YSYEKL. CDR3 length: 16 amino acids. V was clipped by 0 bases and J by 4 bases; unmatched bases: 8. This chain's CDR3 is CASSQDGAGGQYEQYF. CDR3 nucleotides: TGCGCCAGCAGCCAAGATGGGGCGGGAGGCCAATACGAGCAGTACTTC.

V gene TRBV2 combines with J gene TRBJ2-5, with D possibly matching TRBD2 (5 bases). CDR1 and CDR2 (germline): SNHLY, FYNNEI. V lost 8 bases and J lost 11, with 18 bases in between. The length of the CDR3 is 12 residues. CDR3 in amino acids: CASGDRFGEQYF. As DNA, the CDR3 is TGTGCCAGCGGCGACCGCTTCGGGGAGCAGTACTTC.

This chain uses TRBV5-1 with TRBJ1-4; TRBD1 agrees at 10 bases. CDR3 length equals 16 residues. Per germline, CDR1 SGHRS and CDR2 YFSETQ. V was pared by 4 bases and J by 2 bases, with 5 bases of the junction left unmatched. The CDR3 DNA sequence: TGCGCCAGCAGCCCTAGGACAGGGGGTACTAATGAAAAACTGTTTTTT. As protein: CASSPRTGGTNEKLFF.

The DNA of the CDR3 is TGTGCCAGCAGGAGAGGGGTGGTTGTTGCCGAGCAGTACTTC. It translates to CASRRGVVVAEQYF. The chain is built from TRBV6-6 and TRBJ2-7; D possibly uses TRBD1 or TRBD2 (5 bases each). The V end lost 6 bases, the J end lost 6 bases, and 18 bases lay between the germline ends. Germline loops: CDR1 MNHNY, CDR2 SVGAGI (reference sequence). This CDR3 is built from 14 residues.

This chain uses TRBV7-3 with TRBJ2-3, with D maybe TRBD2 (5 bases). The germline V gene has CDR1 SGHTA and CDR2 FQGTGA. The CDR3 loop spans 15 amino acids. V dropped 4 bases and J dropped 0 bases, with 11 bases sitting between them. CDR3: CASSSTPGSTDTQYF. Written as DNA, the CDR3 is TGTGCCAGCAGCTCAACCCCGGGGAGCACAGATACGCAGTATTTT.

The chain carries TRBV19 and TRBJ1-2; no reliable D call. The CDR3 covers 13 residues. Trimming pared 10 bases from V and 6 bases from J, leaving 18 bases between. Germline lookup yields CDR1 LNHDA and CDR2 SQIVND (reference sequence). The CDR3 sequence: CATSPFGIDGYTF. The CDR3 DNA reads TGTGCCACTTCCCCCTTCGGCATCGATGGCTACACCTTC.